This T cell receptor (beta chain) emerged from a study of T cells in women clearing cervical HPV infection. Looking at the study overall: Controls' single incident HPV16 infection cleared within 12 months without precancer.

The CDR3 consists of 14 residues. The germline V gene encodes CDR1 SGHDT and CDR2 YYEEEE. Trimming shortened V by 4 bases and J by 5 bases, and 15 bases separated the two germline ends. Comment on this clone: Read sequence stops 3 residues before the CDR3 end, and the germline J gene provides the missing end.

Assay used: immunoSEQ multiplex PCR; TCRdb lists only in-frame clones, some missing. The sample totals tens of thousands of clones. This rearrangement joins TRBV5-6 to TRBJ1-1; D might be TRBD1 (5 bases). The receptor was derived from a woman between 18 and 70 years old with a cervical HPV16 infection that either progressed to CIN3+ or cleared (not recorded which). Sequenced material: blood buffy coat. The CDR3 spells CASSHRQRWTEAFF. CDR3 DNA (partial): TGTGCCAGCAGCCATCGACAGAGATGGACTGAA.